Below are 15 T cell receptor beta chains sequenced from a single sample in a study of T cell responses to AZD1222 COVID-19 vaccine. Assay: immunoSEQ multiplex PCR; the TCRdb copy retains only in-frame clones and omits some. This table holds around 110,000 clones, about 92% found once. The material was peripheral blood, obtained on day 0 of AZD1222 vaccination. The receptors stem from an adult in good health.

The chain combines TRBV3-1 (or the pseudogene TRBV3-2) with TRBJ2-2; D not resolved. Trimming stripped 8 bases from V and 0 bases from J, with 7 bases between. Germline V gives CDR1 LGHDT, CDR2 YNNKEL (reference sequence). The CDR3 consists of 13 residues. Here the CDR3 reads CASVGPNTGELFF. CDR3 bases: TGTGCCAGCGTGGGCCCGAACACCGGGGAGCTGTTTTTT.

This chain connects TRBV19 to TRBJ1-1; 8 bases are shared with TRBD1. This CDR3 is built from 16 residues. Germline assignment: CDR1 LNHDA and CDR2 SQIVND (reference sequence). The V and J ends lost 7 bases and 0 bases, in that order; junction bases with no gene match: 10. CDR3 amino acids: CASNPQGAGMNTEAFF. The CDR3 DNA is TGTGCCAGTAATCCCCAGGGGGCCGGAATGAACACTGAAGCTTTCTTT.

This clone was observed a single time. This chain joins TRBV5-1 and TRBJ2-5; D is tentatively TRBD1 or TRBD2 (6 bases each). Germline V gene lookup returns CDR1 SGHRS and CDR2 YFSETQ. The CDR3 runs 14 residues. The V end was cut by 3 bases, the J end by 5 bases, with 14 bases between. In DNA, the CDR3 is TGCGCCAGCAGCTCCCTCGGGGGCGCGGAGACCCAGTACTTC. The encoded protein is CASSSLGGAETQYF.

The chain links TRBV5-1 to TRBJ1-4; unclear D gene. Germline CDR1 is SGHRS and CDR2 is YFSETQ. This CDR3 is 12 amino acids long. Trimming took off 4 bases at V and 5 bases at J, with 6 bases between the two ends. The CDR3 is CASSQANEKLFF. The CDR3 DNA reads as TGCGCCAGCAGCCAGGCGAATGAAAAACTGTTTTTT.

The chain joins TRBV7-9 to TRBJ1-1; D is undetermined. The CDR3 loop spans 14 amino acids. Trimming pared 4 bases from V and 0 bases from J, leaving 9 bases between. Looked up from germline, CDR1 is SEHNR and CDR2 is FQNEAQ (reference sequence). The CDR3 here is CASSSRTMNTEAFF. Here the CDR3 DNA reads TGTGCCAGCAGCTCCCGGACCATGAACACTGAAGCTTTCTTT.

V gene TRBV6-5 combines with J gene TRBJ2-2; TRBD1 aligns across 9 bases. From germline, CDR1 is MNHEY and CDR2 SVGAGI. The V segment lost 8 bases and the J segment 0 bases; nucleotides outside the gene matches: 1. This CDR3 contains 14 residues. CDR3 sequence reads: CASRTGANTGELFF. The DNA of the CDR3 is TGTGCCAGCCGGACAGGGGCGAACACCGGGGAGCTGTTTTTT.

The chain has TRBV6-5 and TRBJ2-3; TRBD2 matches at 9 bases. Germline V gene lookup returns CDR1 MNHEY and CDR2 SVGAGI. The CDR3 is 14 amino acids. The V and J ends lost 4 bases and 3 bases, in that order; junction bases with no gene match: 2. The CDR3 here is CASSSGLATDTQYF. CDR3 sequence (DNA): TGTGCCAGCAGTTCGGGACTAGCTACAGATACGCAGTATTTT.

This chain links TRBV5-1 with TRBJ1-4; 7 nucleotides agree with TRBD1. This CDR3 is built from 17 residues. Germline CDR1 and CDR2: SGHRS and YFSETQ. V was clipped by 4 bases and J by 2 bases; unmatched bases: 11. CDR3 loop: CASSRGSTGDTNEKLFF. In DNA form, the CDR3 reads TGCGCCAGCAGCCGTGGGAGCACAGGGGACACTAATGAAAAACTGTTTTTT. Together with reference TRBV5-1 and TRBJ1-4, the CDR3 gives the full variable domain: KAGVTQTPRYLIKTRGQQVTLSCSPISGHRSVSWYQQTPGQGLQFLFEYFSETQRNKGNFPGRFSGRQFSNSRSEMNVSTLELGDSALYLCASSRGSTGDTNEKLFFGSGTQLSVL.

CDR3 DNA sequence: TGTGCCAGCAGTGAGGAAGGGTGGGGAATGAACACTGAAGCTTTCTTT. Its translation: CASSEEGWGMNTEAFF. The V gene is TRBV2, the J gene TRBJ1-1; D is undetermined. The CDR3 totals 16 residues. V gave up 3 bases and J gave up 0 bases, with 14 bases separating them. In germline, CDR1 is SNHLY, CDR2 FYNNEI.

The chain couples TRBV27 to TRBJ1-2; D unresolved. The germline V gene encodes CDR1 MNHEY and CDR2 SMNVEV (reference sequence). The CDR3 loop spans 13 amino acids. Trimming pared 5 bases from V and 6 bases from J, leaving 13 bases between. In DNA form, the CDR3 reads TGTGCCAGCAGTATTGGTGGTTTGGATGGCTACACCTTC. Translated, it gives CASSIGGLDGYTF.

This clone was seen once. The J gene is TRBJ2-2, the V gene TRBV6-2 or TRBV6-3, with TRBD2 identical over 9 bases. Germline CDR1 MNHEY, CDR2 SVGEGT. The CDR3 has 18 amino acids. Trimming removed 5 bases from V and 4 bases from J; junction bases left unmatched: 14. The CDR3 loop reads CASSPYPSGIFGTGELFF. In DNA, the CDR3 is TGTGCCAGCAGTCCCTACCCTAGCGGGATTTTTGGCACCGGGGAGCTGTTTTTT.

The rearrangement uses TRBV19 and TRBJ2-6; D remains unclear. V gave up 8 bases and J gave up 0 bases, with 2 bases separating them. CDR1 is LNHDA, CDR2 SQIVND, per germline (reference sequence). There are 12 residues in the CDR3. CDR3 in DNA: TGTGCCAGTGTCTCTGGGGCCAACGTCCTGACTTTC. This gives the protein CASVSGANVLTF.

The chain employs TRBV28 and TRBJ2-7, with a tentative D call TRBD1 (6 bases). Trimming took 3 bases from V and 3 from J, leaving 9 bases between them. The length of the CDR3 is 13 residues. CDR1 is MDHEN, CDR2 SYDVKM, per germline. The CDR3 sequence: CASSFDRLYEQYF. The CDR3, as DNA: TGTGCCAGCAGTTTCGACAGGCTCTACGAGCAGTACTTC.

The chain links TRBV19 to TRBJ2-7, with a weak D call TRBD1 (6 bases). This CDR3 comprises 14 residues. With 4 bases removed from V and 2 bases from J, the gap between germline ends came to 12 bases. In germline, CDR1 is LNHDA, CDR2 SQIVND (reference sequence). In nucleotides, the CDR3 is TGTGCCAGTAGTACCCTGACAGGAGCCTACGAGCAGTACTTC. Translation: CASSTLTGAYEQYF.

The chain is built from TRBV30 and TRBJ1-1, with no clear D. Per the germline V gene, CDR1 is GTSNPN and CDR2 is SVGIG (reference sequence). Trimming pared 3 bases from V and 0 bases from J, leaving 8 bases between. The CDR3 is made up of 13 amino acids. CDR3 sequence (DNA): TGTGCCTGGAGGGTCAGCATGAACACTGAAGCTTTCTTT. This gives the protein CAWRVSMNTEAFF.